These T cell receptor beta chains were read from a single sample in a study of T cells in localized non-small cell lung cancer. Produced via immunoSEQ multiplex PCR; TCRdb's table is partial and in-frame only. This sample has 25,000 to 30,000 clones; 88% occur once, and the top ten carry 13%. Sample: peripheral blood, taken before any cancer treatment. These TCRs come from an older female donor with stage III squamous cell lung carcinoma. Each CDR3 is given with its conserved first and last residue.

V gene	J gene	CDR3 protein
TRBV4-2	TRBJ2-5	CASSQGSREGETQYF
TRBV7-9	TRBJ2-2	CASSLGAGETGELFF
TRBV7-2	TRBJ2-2	CASSPQGSNTGELFF
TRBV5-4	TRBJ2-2	CASSLGQGNTGELFF
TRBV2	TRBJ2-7	CASRQLHEQYF
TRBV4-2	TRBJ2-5	CASSQESRFQETQYF
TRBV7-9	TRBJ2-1	CASSLGGASNEQFF
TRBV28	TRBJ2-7	CASREGDRAYEQYF
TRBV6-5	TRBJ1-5	CASSYGPYSNQPQHF
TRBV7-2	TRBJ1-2	CASSTTGLGYTF
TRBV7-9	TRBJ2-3	CASSLVPDFFSTDTQYF
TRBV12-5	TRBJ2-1	CASGTSPYEQFF
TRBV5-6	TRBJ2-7	CASSGTGGSGEQYF
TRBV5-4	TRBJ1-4	CASSLQQTNEKLFF
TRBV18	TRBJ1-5	CASSLTGSNQPQHF
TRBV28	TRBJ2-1	CPKLHRGPQLPGTSSYNEQFF